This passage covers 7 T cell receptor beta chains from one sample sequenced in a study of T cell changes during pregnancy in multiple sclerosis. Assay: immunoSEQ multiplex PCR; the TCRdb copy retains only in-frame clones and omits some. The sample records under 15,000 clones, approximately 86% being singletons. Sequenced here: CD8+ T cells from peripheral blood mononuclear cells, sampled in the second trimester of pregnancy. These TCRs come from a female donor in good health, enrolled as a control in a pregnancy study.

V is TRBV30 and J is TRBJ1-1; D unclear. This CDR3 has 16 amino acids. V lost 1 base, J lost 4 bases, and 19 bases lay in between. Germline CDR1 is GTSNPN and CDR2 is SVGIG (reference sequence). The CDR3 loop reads CAWSEAEGRPPTEAFF. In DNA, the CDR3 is TGTGCCTGGAGTGAGGCGGAGGGAAGGCCCCCCACTGAAGCTTTCTTT.

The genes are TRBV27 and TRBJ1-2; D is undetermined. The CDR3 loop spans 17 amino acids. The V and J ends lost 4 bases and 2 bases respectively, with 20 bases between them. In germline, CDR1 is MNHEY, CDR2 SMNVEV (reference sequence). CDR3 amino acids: CASSSRGNEEPNYGYTF. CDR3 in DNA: TGTGCCAGCAGTTCCCGGGGTAATGAGGAACCAAACTATGGCTACACCTTC.

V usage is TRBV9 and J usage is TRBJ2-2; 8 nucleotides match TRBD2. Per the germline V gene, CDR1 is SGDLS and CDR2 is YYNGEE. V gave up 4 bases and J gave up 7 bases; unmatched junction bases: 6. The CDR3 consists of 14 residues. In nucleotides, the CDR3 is TGTGCCAGCAGCTCGGGGGGGCCCGGCGGGGAGCTGTTTTTT. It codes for CASSSGGPGGELFF.

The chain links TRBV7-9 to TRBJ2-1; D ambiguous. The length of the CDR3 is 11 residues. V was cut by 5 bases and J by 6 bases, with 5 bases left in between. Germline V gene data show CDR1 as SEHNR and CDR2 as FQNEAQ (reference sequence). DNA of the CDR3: TGTGCCAGCAGCACACCCAATGAGCAGTTCTTC. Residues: CASSTPNEQFF.

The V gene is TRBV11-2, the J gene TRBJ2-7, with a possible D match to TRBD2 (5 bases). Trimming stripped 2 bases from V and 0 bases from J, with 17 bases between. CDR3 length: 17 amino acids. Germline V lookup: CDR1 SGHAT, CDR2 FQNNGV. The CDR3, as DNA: TGTGCCAGCAGCTTATCCCAACCCGGCGGGCACTCCTACGAGCAGTACTTC. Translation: CASSLSQPGGHSYEQYF.

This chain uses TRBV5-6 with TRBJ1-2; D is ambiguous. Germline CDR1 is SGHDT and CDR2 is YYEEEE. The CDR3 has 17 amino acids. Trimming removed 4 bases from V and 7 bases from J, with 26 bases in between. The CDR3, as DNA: TGTGCCAGCAGCCCTCACGGGGTCGAACTTAGCCTAAGTGGCTACACCTTC. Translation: CASSPHGVELSLSGYTF.

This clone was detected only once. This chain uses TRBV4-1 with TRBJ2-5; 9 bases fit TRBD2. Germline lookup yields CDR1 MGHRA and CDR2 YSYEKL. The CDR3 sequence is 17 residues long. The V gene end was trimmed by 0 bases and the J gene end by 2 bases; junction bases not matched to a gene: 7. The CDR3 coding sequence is TGCGCCAGCAGCCAAGATATGGCTAGCGGGGAACAAGAGACCCAGTACTTC. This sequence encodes CASSQDMASGEQETQYF.